This T cell receptor (beta chain) is drawn from a study of CD8+CD57+ T cells in acquired aplastic anemia. About the study: DNA recovered from sorted CD4+ and CD8+ cells had a mean of approximately 3.5 ug. Healthy donor CD4+ cell samples had a mean of approximately 10 million reads. General observations from the study: The CD8+ Simpson's diversity of patients and controls was not significantly different. Patients and controls shared under 35 CD8+ CDR3 sequences, highly expressed in patients.

According to the study, genomic DNA was the template for TCR beta VDJ and CDR3 profiling. TCRdb itself ran the reads through MiXCR, one entry per CDR3 protein. The top ten clones hold roughly 15% of a sample with about 190,000 distinct CDR3 sequences, approximately 49% of them seen once. The V segment lost 1 base and the J segment 14 bases; nucleotides outside the gene matches: 4. The CDR3 has 12 amino acids. Germline V gene data show CDR1 as SGHVS and CDR2 as FQNEAQ. In regard to this clonotype: Its antigen is not identified.

The sample was sorted CD4+, CD8+, or CD8+CD57+ T cells (not recorded which) from PBMCs. The sequence was collected from a human donor in good health, serving as a control. The chain has TRBV7-8 and TRBJ1-4; 7 positions match TRBD1. The CDR3: CASSLGTGGLFF. The CDR3, as DNA: TGTGCCAGCAGCTTAGGGACAGGTGGTCTGTTTTTT.